The present TCR beta chain was sequenced within a study of CD8+CD57+ T cells in acquired aplastic anemia. Turning to the study itself: Yields of DNA that came from sorted CD4+ and CD8+ cells averaged approximately 3.2 ug. CD4+ cells from healthy donors averaged around 10 million reads. Study-wide results and caveats: A set of more than 25 CD8+ CDR3 sequences was shared between patients and controls, and these sequences appeared highly expressed in patients.

This clonotype occurred a few times. Its antigen is as yet unknown. This clone may be a read error of a much larger clone one base away. Researchers used genomic DNA as the template to profile TCR beta VDJ and CDR3. MiXCR was run by TCRdb on the reads, yielding one entry per CDR3 protein. The sample yields about 81,000 distinct CDR3 sequences, approximately 46% seen once. The CDR3 consists of 15 residues. The germline V gene encodes CDR1 MGHRA and CDR2 YSYEKL. V was cut by 1 base and J by 7 bases, with 11 bases left in between. Sequencing input: sorted CD4+, CD8+, or CD8+CD57+ T cells (not recorded which) from PBMCs. This sequence was found in a human donor in good health, serving as a control. This rearrangement joins TRBV4-1 to TRBJ1-6; perhaps TRBD1 as D (5 bases). The CDR3 region is CASSQGGTANSPLHF. The CDR3 DNA reads TGCGCCAGCAGCCAAGGGGGGACGGCGAATTCACCCCTCCACTTT.